The source of this TCR beta chain is a study of blood T cell repertoires in COVID-19. Overall study context: In each case, the material was cDNA or gDNA derived from T cells, B-cell-depleted T cells, or PBMCs.

Cohort 3 recovery required two negative PCRs, clearance, or symptom resolution. Clones were sequenced by immunoSEQ multiplex PCR, and TCRdb holds only the in-frame ones, with some missing. The table lists under 450,000 clones, 87% of them singletons. The specimen sequenced was PBMCs or T cells enriched from blood (not recorded which). The sequence was obtained from a woman aged 25 to 39 who had recovered from COVID-19.

The CDR3 reads CSVEVRETLSYEQYF. CDR3 DNA sequence: TGCAGCGTTGAAGTGCGGGAAACACTCTCCTACGAGCAGTACTTC. The chain couples TRBV29-1 to TRBJ2-7; maybe TRBD2 (6 bases). This CDR3 spans 15 amino acids. Trimming cost V 1 base and J 0 bases, with 13 bases left between them. CDR1 is SQVTM and CDR2 is ANQGSEA in the germline V gene.